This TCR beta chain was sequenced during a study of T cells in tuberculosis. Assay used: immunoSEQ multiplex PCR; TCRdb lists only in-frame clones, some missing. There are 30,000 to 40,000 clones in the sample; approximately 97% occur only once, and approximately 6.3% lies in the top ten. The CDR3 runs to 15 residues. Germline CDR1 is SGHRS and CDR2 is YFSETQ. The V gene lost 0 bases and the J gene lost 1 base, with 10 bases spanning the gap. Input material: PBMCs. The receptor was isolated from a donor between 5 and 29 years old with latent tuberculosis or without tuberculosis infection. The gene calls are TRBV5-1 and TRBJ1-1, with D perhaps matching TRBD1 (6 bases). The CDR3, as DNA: TGCGCCAGCAGCTTGGTGGGCAGGGGGAACACTGAAGCTTTCTTT. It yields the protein CASSLVGRGNTEAFF.